This entry is about one TCR beta chain. The antigen it recognizes is unknown. Per-base qualities were not stored, and no clone one base away is much larger. The CDR3 numbers 17 residues from cysteine through phenylalanine. The CDR3 DNA has 51 bases and is translated from base 1. Here V drops 2 bases and J drops 0 bases, and the junction holds 7 bases not matched to any gene. CDR1 SEHNR and CDR2 FQNEAQ are derived from the germline V gene (reference sequence). This sample is part of a study of T cells after yellow fever vaccination (dated by TCRdb to the late 2010s). Concerning the study at large: The SMART-Seq v4 Ultra Low Input RNA kit was used to prepare libraries from fractions with low cell numbers. To track T-cell clones before and after primary and booster YFV17D yellow fever vaccination, bulk TCR alpha and beta repertoires were sequenced longitudinally. Two healthy male donors, one aged 18 to 30 and one aged 30 to 40 years, were included in the cohort. Blood was drawn at multiple timepoints before and after primary and secondary immunization, with bulk PBMC replicates and cell subsets isolated.

The treatment or condition label, read with the paper, signifies: live attenuated yellow fever vaccine strain. Two biological replicates of bulk PBMCs were collected at each blood-draw timepoint. PBMCs were isolated from peripheral blood using a standard Ficoll-Paque protocol. TriZol was used to extract RNA from bulk PBMCs, from CD4 and CD8 fractions, and from dextramer-positive and dextramer-negative fractions. Study-wide findings and limitations: The secondary T-cell response was weaker than the primary response but faster, peaking on day 5 instead of day 15. Because abundant contaminating clonotypes from the bulk population could be contained in FACS-sorted repertoires, computational filtering was required. After the booster, most of the clones that had expanded following primary vaccination were detected again (roughly 96% of CD4 and 80% to 90% of CD8), which suggests that memory was broadly maintained. A small share of clonotypes was detected in both CD4 and CD8 compartments, with the overlap likely arising from convergent recombination. Because the study included only a couple of donors, the extent to which the findings can be generalized is limited.

Sequencing relied on an Illumina NovaSeq 6000. TCR cDNA was synthesized by 5'RACE template switching, through which a universal primer site and unique molecular identifiers were introduced. Priming of cDNA synthesis was performed from both the TCR alpha and TCR beta constant segments. Library amplification involved two PCR steps, and the second step added sample barcodes and sequencing adapters. Libraries were sequenced on Illumina HiSeq 2500 (2x100 bp) or NovaSeq (2x150 bp). From the authors' description of their analysis: Reads were demultiplexed and collapsed into UMI consensus sequences with MIGEC, and V(D)J alignment was performed with MiXCR. Using edgeR on replicate PBMC samples, clonotypes were called vaccine-responding if FDR was below 0.01 and the log2 fold change was above 5 up to day 15. Each bulk clonotype received a CD4 or CD8 identity based on whether the sequenced CD4 or CD8 repertoire contained that clonotype at higher abundance. Starting from the raw public reads, TCRdb applied fastp trimming at Q25, assembled clones with MiXCR and retained in-frame beta chains. One record per CDR3 amino acid sequence lists the most common genes and DNA. The V and J calls and clone size are TCRdb's, not the authors'. The sample records 350,000 to 450,000 distinct CDR3 sequences, 18% of which are singletons. The top ten hold about a sixth of the sample.

The sequenced sample was PBMCs, obtained before the yellow fever booster vaccination. The chain uses TRBV7-9 and TRBJ1-5; a stretch of 7 junction bases matches TRBD1. This sequence was found in a man between 18 and 29 years old who received the YFV17D yellow fever vaccine. The nucleotides read TGTGCCAGCAGCTTAAGCCAGGGGGGATATAGCAATCAGCCCCAGCATTTT. This sequence encodes CASSLSQGGYSNQPQHF.